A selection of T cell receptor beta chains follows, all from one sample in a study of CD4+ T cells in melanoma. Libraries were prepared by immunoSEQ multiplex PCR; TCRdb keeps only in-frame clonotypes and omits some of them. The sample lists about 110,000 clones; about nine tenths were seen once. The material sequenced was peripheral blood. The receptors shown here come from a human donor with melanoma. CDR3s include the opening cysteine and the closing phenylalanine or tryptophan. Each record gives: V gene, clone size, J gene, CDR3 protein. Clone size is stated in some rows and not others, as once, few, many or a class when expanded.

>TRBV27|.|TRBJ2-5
CASSNDSPIGGQETQYF
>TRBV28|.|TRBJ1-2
CASSFTGERYGYTF
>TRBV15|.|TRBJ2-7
CATSRARQGLYEQYF
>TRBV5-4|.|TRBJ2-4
CASSGGTGLKNIQYF
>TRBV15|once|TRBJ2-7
CATSRAGRQTHYEQYF
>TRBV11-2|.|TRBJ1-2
CASSLDPGNYGYTF
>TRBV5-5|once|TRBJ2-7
CASSLLIQAYEQYF
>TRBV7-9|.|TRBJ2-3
CASRGLRATDTQYF
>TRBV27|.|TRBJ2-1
CASSFQGGWQEQFF
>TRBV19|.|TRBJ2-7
CASSTQTSGGTYEQYF
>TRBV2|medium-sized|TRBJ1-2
CASSPWGQGNYGYTF
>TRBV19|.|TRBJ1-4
CASSTPGSQEKLFF
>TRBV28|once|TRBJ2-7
CASSLLPQGGDEQYF
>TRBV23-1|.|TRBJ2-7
CASSLTGTGRTSGRPYEQYF
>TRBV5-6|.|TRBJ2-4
CASSLVGAGVAKNIQYF
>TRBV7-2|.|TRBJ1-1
CASSLAGQNEAFF
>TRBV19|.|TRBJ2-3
CASSPGLAGGMADTQYF
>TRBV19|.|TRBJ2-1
CASRLAGGIGNEQFF
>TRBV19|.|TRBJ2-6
CASRGSGANVLTF
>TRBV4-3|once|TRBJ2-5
CASSQVTGYQETQYF
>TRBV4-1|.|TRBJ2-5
CASSQGTSGIGETQYF
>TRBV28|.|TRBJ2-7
CASSRMTGGYEQYF
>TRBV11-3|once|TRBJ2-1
CASSLRAGGQAKQFF
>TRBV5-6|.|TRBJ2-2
CASSLAGVTGELFF